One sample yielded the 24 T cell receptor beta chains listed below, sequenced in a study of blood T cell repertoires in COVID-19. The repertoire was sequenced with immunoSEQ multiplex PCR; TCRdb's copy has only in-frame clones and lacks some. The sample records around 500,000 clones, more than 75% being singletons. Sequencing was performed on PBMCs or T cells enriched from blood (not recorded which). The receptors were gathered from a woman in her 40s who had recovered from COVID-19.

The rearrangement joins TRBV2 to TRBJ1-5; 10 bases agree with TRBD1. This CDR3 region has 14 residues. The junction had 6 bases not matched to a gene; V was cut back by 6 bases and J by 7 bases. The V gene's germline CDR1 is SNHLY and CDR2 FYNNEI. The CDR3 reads CASRTGQGGQPQHF. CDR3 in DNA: TGTGCCAGCAGGACTGGACAGGGGGGGCAGCCCCAGCATTTT.

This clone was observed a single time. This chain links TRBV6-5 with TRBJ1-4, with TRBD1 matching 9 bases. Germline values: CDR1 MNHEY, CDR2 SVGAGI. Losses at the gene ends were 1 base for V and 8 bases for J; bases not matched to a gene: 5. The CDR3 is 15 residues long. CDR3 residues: CASSYWGQGEEKLFF. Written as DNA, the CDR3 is TGTGCCAGCAGTTACTGGGGACAGGGTGAGGAAAAACTGTTTTTT.

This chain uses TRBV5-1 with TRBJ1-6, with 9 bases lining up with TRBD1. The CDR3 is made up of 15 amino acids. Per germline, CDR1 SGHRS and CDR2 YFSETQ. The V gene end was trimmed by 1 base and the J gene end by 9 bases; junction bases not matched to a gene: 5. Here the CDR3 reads CASSLLETGGSPLHF. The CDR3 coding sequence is TGCGCCAGCAGCTTGTTGGAGACAGGGGGTTCACCCCTCCACTTT.

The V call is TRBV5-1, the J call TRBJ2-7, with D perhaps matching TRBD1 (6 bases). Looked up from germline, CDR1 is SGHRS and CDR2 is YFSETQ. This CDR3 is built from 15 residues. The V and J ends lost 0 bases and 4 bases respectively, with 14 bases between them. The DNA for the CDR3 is TGCGCCAGCAGCTTGGGCTCCACAGGGATTTACGAGCAGTACTTC. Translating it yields CASSLGSTGIYEQYF. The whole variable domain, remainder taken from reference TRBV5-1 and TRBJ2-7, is KAGVTQTPRYLIKTRGQQVTLSCSPISGHRSVSWYQQTPGQGLQFLFEYFSETQRNKGNFPGRFSGRQFSNSRSEMNVSTLELGDSALYLCASSLGSTGIYEQYFGPGTRLTVT.

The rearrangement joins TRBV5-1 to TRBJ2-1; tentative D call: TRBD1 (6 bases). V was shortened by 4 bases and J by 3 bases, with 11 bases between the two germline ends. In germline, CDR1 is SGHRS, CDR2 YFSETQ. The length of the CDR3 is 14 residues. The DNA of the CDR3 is TGCGCCAGCAGCGAGGACAGTAACTACAATGAGCAGTTCTTC. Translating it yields CASSEDSNYNEQFF.

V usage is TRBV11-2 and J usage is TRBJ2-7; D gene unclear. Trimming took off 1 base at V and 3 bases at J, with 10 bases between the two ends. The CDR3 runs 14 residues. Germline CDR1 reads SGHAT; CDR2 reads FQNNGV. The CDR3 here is CASSLAPGLYEQYF. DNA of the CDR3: TGTGCCAGCAGCTTAGCCCCAGGTCTCTACGAGCAGTACTTC.

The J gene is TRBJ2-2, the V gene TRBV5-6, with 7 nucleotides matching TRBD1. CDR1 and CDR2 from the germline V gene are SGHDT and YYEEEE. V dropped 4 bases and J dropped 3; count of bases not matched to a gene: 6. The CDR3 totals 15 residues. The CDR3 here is CASSLDRPYTGELFF. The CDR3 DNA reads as TGTGCCAGCAGCCTGGACAGGCCGTACACCGGGGAGCTGTTTTTT.

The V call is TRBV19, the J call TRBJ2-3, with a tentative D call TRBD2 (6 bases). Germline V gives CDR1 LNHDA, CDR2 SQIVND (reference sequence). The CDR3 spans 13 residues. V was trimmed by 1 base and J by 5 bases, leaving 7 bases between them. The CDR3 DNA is TGTGCCAGTAGTATAGCGGGAGTAGATACGCAGTATTTT. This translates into CASSIAGVDTQYF.

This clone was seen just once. CDR3 coding DNA: TGTGCCACCAGTGATTTGAGCTGGGGACAGATTAATTCACCCCTCCACTTT. This gives the protein CATSDLSWGQINSPLHF. V usage is TRBV24-1 and J usage is TRBJ1-6, with 7 bases that match TRBD1. The CDR3 is 17 amino acids. V gave up 0 bases and J gave up 6 bases; unmatched junction bases: 7. Per germline, CDR1 KGHDR and CDR2 SFDVKD.

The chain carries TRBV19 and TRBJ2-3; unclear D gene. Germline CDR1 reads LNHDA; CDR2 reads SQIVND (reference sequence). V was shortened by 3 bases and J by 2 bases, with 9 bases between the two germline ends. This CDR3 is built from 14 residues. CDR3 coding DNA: TGTGCCAGTAGTATTGGGCTATACACAGATACGCAGTATTTT. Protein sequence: CASSIGLYTDTQYF.

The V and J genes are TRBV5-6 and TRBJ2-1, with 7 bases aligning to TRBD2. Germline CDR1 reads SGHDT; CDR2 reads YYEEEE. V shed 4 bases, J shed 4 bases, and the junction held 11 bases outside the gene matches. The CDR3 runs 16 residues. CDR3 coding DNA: TGTGCCAGCAGCACCGGGGGAAGCGGGATATACAATGAGCAGTTCTTC. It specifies CASSTGGSGIYNEQFF.

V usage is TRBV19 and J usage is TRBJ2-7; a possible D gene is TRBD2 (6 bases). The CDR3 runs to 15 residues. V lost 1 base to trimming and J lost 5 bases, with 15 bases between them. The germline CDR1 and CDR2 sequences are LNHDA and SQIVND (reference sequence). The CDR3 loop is CASSIGNGGVDEQYF. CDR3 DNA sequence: TGTGCCAGTAGTATAGGGAATGGAGGGGTCGACGAGCAGTACTTC.

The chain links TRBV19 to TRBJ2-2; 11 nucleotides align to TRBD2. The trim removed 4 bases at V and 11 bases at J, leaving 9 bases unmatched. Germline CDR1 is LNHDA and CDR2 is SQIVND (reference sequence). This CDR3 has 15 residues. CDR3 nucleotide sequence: TGTGCCAGTAGTACCTCGACTAGCGGGATTGGTGAGCTGTTTTTT. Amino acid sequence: CASSTSTSGIGELFF.

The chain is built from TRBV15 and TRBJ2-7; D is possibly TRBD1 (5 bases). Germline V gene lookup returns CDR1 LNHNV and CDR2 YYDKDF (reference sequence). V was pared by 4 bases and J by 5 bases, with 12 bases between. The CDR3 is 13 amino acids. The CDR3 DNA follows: TGTGCCACCAGCACCCAGGGATACGACGAGCAGTACTTC. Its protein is CATSTQGYDEQYF. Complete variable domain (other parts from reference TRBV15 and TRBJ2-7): DAMVIQNPRYQVTQFGKPVTLSCSQTLNHNVMYWYQQKSSQAPKLLFHYYDKDFNNEADTPDNFQSRRPNTSFCFLDIRSPGLGDTAMYLCATSTQGYDEQYFGPGTRLTVT.

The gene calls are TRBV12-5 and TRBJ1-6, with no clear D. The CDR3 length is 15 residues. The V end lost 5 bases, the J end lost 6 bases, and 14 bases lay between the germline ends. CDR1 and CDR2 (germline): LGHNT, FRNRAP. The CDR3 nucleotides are TGTGCTAGTGGTCCCGAGGGTTTGCCTAATTCACCCCTCCACTTT. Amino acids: CASGPEGLPNSPLHF.

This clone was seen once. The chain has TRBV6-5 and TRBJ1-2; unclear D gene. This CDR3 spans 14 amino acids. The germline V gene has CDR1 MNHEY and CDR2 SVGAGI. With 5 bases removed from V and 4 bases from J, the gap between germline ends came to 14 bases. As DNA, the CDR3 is TGTGCCAGCAGTCGTCTTAGTTCGGGCTATGGCTACACCTTC. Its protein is CASSRLSSGYGYTF.

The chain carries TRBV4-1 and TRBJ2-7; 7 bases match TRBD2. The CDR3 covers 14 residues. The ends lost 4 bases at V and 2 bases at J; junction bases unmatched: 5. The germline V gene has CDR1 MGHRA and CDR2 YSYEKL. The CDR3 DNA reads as TGCGCCAGCAGCCCACTAGCGCCCCCCTACGAGCAGTACTTC. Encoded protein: CASSPLAPPYEQYF.

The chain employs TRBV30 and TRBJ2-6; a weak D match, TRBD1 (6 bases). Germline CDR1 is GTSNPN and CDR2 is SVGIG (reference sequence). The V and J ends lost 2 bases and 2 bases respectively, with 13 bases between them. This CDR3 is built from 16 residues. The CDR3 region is CAWSTGSHAGANVLTF. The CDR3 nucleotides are TGTGCCTGGAGTACAGGGAGTCATGCTGGGGCCAACGTCCTGACTTTC.

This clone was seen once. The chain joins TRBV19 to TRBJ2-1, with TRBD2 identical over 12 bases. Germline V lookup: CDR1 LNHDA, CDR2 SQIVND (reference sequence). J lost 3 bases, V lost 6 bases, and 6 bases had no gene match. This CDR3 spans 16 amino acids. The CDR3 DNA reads TGTGCCAGTAGCAGTCTAGCGGGAGGGTTCTACAATGAGCAGTTCTTC. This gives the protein CASSSLAGGFYNEQFF.

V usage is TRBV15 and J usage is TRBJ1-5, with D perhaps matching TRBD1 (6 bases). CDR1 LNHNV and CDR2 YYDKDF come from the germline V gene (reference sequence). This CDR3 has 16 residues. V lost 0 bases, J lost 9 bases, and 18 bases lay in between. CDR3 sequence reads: CATSREQGGGRGPQHF. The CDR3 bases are TGTGCCACCAGCAGAGAACAGGGAGGGGGAAGGGGGCCCCAGCATTTT.

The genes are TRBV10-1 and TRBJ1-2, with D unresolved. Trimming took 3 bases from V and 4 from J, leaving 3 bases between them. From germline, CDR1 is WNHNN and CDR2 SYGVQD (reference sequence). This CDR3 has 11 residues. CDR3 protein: CASSDSYGYTF. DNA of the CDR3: TGCGCCAGCAGTGATAGCTATGGCTACACCTTC.

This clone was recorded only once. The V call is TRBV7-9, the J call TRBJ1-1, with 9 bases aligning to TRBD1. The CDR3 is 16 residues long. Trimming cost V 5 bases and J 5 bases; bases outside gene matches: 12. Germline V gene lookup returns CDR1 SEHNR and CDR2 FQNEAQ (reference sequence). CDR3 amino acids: CASSLDPGQGATEAFF. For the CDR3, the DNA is TGTGCCAGCAGCCTAGATCCGGGACAGGGTGCAACTGAAGCTTTCTTT.

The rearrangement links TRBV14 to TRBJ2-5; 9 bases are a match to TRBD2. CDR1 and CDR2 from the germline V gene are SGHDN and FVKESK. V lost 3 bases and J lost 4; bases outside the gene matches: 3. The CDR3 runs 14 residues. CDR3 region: CASSHLAGVETQYF. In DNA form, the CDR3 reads TGTGCCAGCAGCCATTTAGCGGGAGTAGAGACCCAGTACTTC.

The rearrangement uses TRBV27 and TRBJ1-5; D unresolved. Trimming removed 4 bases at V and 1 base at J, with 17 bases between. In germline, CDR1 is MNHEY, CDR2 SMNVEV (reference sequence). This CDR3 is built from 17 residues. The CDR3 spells CASSSGRVWGSNQPQHF. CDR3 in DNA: TGTGCCAGCAGTTCGGGGAGGGTGTGGGGAAGCAATCAGCCCCAGCATTTT.